This passage covers 17 T cell receptor beta chains from one sample sequenced in a study of T cells in Graves' hyperthyroidism and ophthalmopathy. Amplification yielded TCR beta CDR3 regions, with RNA transcripts as the source. Primed by the HTBI set, a first-round RT-PCR was run on the TCR CDR3. Using its own MiXCR run on the multiplex PCR reads, TCRdb lists one record per CDR3 protein. The sample has about 700,000 distinct CDR3 sequences, 14% seen once. The sample consisted of blood. All receptors come from a woman in her late teens or twenties with Graves' hyperthyroidism.

This clonotype was recorded many times. The genes are TRBV27 and TRBJ1-1; D remains ambiguous. This CDR3 is built from 14 residues. The germline V gene encodes CDR1 MNHEY and CDR2 SMNVEV (reference sequence). The V gene lost 0 bases and the J gene lost 0 bases, with 5 bases spanning the gap. The CDR3: CASSLSPMNTEAFF. CDR3 sequence (DNA): TGTGCCAGCAGTTTATCTCCAATGAACACTGAAGCTTTCTTT.

This clonotype was observed at least ten times. J is TRBJ2-1 and V is TRBV12-3 or TRBV12-4, with 8 positions matching TRBD2. Trimming removed 3 bases from V and 4 bases from J; junction bases left unmatched: 8. The CDR3 contains 16 residues. As DNA, the CDR3 is TGTGCCAGCAGTTTGCGAGCGGGAGTGGAATACAATGAGCAGTTCTTC. It encodes CASSLRAGVEYNEQFF.

This clonotype was recorded many times. The chain is built from TRBV7-8 and TRBJ2-1, with D uncertain. The CDR3 has 13 residues. CDR1 SGHVS and CDR2 FQNEAQ come from the germline V gene. V lost 5 bases and J lost 7, with 12 bases in between. Here the CDR3 reads CASSLTPLNEQFF. The CDR3 coding sequence is TGTGCCAGCAGCCTAACCCCCCTAAATGAGCAGTTCTTC.

In its sample, this clonotype was seen many times. The gene calls are TRBV11-2 and TRBJ2-3, with 9 bases lining up with TRBD1. The CDR3 extends over 16 amino acids. With V trimmed by 3 bases and J by 0 bases, 4 bases remained unmatched. CDR1 and CDR2 from the germline V gene are SGHAT and FQNNGV. Here the CDR3 reads CASSLGQGTSTDTQYF. CDR3 nucleotide sequence: TGTGCCAGCAGCTTGGGACAGGGTACTAGCACAGATACGCAGTATTTT.

The chain couples TRBV15 to TRBJ2-1, with D possibly matching TRBD1 (6 bases). The germline V gene has CDR1 LNHNV and CDR2 YYDKDF (reference sequence). V lost 0 bases, J lost 10 bases, and 10 bases lay in between. The CDR3 contains 13 residues. CDR3 sequence (DNA): TGTGCCACCAGCAGAGAGGCGCAGGGGGAGCAGTTCTTC. As protein: CATSREAQGEQFF.

This clonotype was counted ten times or more. CDR3 sequence reads: CASSYSTVPEINTGELFF. The CDR3 region has the DNA TGTGCCAGCAGTTATTCTACGGTCCCGGAGATAAACACCGGGGAGCTGTTTTTT. The rearrangement links TRBV6-9 to TRBJ2-2; D is unresolved. The CDR3 spans 18 residues. Germline assignment: CDR1 MNHGY and CDR2 SVAAGI. V lost 0 bases and J lost 2, with 16 bases in between.

Ten or more counts support this clonotype. J is TRBJ2-2 and V is TRBV6-1, with 8 bases lining up with TRBD2. V lost 6 bases to trimming and J lost 3 bases; unmatched junction nucleotides: 9. This CDR3 spans 16 amino acids. Germline V gene sequence: CDR1 MNHNS, CDR2 SASEGT. The CDR3 sequence is CASSRLAFPHTGELFF. The CDR3 region has the DNA TGTGCCAGCAGCAGACTAGCGTTCCCACACACCGGGGAGCTGTTTTTT.

The CDR3 loop reads CASHQGNQPQHF. CDR3 DNA: TGTGCCAGCCACCAGGGGAATCAGCCCCAGCATTTT. The rearrangement links TRBV6-1 to TRBJ1-5; D perhaps matches TRBD1 (6 bases). Germline V CDR1 and CDR2: MNHNS, SASEGT. The V and J ends lost 8 bases and 4 bases respectively, with 9 bases between them. There are 12 residues in the CDR3.

Remarks on this clonotype: Just one base apart from a much larger clone, this may be a read error. The chain employs TRBV20-1 and TRBJ2-7; tentative D call: TRBD1 (5 bases). CDR1 and CDR2 from the germline V gene are DFQATT and SNEGSKA (reference sequence). CDR3 length equals 13 residues. Trimming left V 6 bases short and J 8 bases short, with 20 bases between. The CDR3 loop reads CSALGQGSYKQYF. In DNA, the CDR3 is TGCAGTGCCCTCGGCCAGGGTTCTTACAAGCAGTACTTC.

The rearrangement links TRBV6-2 or TRBV6-3 to TRBJ2-7; TRBD2 is a possible D gene (6 bases). This CDR3 region has 17 residues. CDR1 is MNHEY, CDR2 SVGEGT, per germline. V lost 0 bases, J lost 5 bases, and 20 bases lay in between. The CDR3 loop reads CASSYSMGRRGFHEQYF. CDR3 in DNA: TGTGCCAGCAGTTACTCGATGGGTCGGCGGGGCTTCCACGAGCAGTACTTC.

Ten or more counts support this clonotype. The V call is TRBV9, the J call TRBJ2-3; possible D gene TRBD1, 6 bases. CDR3 size: 15 residues. CDR1 and CDR2 from the germline V gene are SGDLS and YYNGEE. Trimming took 3 bases from V and 6 from J, leaving 17 bases between them. DNA of the CDR3: TGTGCCAGCAGCGAAGGGGGACACCCGCTGGATACGCAGTATTTT. It yields the protein CASSEGGHPLDTQYF.

This clonotype was detected only a few times. This chain connects TRBV4-1 to TRBJ1-3; D is undetermined. This CDR3 has 14 residues. Germline CDR1 MGHRA, CDR2 YSYEKL. Trimming pared 2 bases from V and 5 bases from J, leaving 10 bases between. CDR3 sequence reads: CASSQPGIRNTIYF. CDR3 DNA sequence: TGCGCCAGCAGCCAACCGGGCATCCGAAACACCATATATTTT.

The chain recombines TRBV4-1 with TRBJ2-7; tentatively, D is TRBD1 or TRBD2 (5 bases each). There are 15 residues in the CDR3. The V gene's germline CDR1 is MGHRA and CDR2 YSYEKL. Trimming left V 1 base short and J 6 bases short, with 16 bases between. DNA for the CDR3: TGCGCCAGCAGCCAAGCCCCGGGACGACACCCCGAGCAGTACTTC. Encoded protein: CASSQAPGRHPEQYF.

The chain has TRBV7-9 and TRBJ2-1, with 10 nucleotides matching TRBD2. The CDR3 runs 16 residues. The germline gives CDR1 SEHNR, CDR2 FQNEAQ (reference sequence). The V and J ends lost 4 bases and 5 bases, in that order; junction bases with no gene match: 8. CDR3 nucleotides: TGTGCCAGCAGCTCTATTTCGCTAGCGGGAGACAATGAGCAGTTCTTC. Encoded protein: CASSSISLAGDNEQFF.

In this sample, this clonotype turned up many times. This rearrangement joins TRBV6-2 or TRBV6-3 to TRBJ1-2; no firm D call. Germline V gene lookup returns CDR1 MNHEY and CDR2 SVGEGT. This CDR3 has 16 residues. V lost 2 bases to trimming and J lost 4 bases, with 17 bases between them. The CDR3 sequence: CASSYVGSPLGYGYTF. The CDR3 nucleotides are TGTGCCAGCAGTTACGTCGGTAGCCCCTTGGGCTATGGCTACACCTTC.

This clonotype was counted at least ten times. Here the CDR3 reads CASAGTSPYEQYF. CDR3 nucleotide sequence: TGCGCCAGTGCCGGGACATCTCCCTACGAGCAGTACTTC. The chain joins TRBV5-1 to TRBJ2-7; possibly TRBD1 for D (6 bases). Germline lookup yields CDR1 SGHRS and CDR2 YFSETQ. CDR3 size: 13 residues. Trimming shortened V by 8 bases and J by 2 bases, and 14 bases separated the two germline ends.

The chain uses TRBV7-3 and TRBJ2-1; 8 nucleotides align to TRBD1. This CDR3 is built from 16 residues. V shed 5 bases, J shed 1 base, and the junction held 7 bases outside the gene matches. Looked up from germline, CDR1 is SGHTA and CDR2 is FQGTGA. CDR3 DNA sequence: TGTGCCAGCAGCAGGGGAACAGGGGGTTCCTACAATGAGCAGTTCTTC. It is translated as CASSRGTGGSYNEQFF.